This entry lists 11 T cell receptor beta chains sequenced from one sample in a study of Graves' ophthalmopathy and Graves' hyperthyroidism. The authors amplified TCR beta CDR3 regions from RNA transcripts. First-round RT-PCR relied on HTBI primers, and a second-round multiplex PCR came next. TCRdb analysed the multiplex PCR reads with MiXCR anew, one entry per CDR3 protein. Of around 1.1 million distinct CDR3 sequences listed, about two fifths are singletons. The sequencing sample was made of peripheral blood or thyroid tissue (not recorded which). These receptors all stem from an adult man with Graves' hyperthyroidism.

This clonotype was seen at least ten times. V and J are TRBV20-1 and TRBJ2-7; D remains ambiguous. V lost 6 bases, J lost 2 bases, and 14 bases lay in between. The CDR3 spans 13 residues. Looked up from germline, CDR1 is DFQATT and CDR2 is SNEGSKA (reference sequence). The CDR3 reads CSATPSEPYEQYF. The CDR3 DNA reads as TGCAGTGCAACACCGTCAGAGCCCTACGAGCAGTACTTC.

DNA of the CDR3: TGTGCCAGCAGTTTAGTTACGGGTAAGGTCGGTGAAGCTTTCTTT. It translates to CASSLVTGKVGEAFF. The chain carries TRBV2 and TRBJ1-1; D is unresolved. Trimming removed 5 bases from V and 7 bases from J, with 20 bases in between. The CDR3 is 15 residues long. Looked up from germline, CDR1 is SNHLY and CDR2 is FYNNEI.

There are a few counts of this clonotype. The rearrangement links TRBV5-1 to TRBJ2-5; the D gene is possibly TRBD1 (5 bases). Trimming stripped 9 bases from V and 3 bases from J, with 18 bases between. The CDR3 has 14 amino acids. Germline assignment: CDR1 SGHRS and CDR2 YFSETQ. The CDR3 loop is CATYREQEKETQYF. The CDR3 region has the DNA TGCGCCACCTATAGAGAACAGGAAAAAGAGACCCAGTACTTC.

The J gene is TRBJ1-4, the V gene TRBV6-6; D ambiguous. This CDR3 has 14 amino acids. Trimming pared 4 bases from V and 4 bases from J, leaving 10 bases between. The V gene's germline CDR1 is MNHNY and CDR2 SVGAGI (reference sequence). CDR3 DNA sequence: TGTGCCAGCAGTTCCCCTAATAGTAATGAAAAACTGTTTTTT. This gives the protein CASSSPNSNEKLFF.

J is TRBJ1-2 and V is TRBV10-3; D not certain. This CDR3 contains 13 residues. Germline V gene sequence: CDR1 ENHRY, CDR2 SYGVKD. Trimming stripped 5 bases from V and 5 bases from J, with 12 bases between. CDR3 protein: CAISSTGRYGYTF. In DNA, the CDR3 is TGTGCCATCAGTTCGACTGGCAGGTATGGCTACACCTTC.

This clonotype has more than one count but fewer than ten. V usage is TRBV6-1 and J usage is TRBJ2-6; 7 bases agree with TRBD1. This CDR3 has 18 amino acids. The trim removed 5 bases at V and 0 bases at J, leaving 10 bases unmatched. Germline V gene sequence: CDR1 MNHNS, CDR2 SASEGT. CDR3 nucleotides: TGTGCCAGCAGTCCCACAGGGGCTCTACGCTCTGGGGCCAACGTCCTGACTTTC. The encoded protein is CASSPTGALRSGANVLTF.

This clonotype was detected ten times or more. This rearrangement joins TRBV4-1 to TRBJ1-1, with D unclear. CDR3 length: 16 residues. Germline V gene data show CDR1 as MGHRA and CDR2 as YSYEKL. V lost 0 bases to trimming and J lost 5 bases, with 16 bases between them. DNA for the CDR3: TGCGCCAGCAGCCAAGATTTACAGCCGGTGGGAACTGAAGCTTTCTTT. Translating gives CASSQDLQPVGTEAFF.

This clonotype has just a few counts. The CDR3 reads CASSQTGGSAGYTF. In DNA, the CDR3 is TGTGCCAGCAGCCAAACAGGGGGATCTGCTGGCTACACCTTC. V is TRBV3-1 and J is TRBJ1-2; TRBD1 agrees at 8 bases. Unmatched junction bases numbered 6, after V lost 2 bases and J lost 7 bases. Germline-derived CDR1 and CDR2 are LGHDT and YNNKEL (reference sequence). This CDR3 has 14 amino acids.

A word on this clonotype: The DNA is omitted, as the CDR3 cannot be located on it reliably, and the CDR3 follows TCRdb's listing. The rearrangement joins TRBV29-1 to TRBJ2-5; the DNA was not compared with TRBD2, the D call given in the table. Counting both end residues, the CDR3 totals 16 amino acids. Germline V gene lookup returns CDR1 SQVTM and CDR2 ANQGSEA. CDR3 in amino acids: CSVGRGDTQYFGLKYF.

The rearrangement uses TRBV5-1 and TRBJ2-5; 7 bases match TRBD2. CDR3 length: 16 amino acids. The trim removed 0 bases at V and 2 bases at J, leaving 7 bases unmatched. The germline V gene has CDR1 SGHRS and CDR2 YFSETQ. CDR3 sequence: CASSLEGYSGQETQYF. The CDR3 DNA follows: TGCGCCAGCAGCTTGGAAGGGTATAGCGGGCAAGAGACCCAGTACTTC. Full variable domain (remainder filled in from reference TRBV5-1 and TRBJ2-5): KAGVTQTPRYLIKTRGQQVTLSCSPISGHRSVSWYQQTPGQGLQFLFEYFSETQRNKGNFPGRFSGRQFSNSRSEMNVSTLELGDSALYLCASSLEGYSGQETQYFGPGTRLLVL.

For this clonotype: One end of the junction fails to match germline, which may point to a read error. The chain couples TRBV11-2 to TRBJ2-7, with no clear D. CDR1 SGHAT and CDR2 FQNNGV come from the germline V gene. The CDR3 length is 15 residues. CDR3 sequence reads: CASSLGLDPTYEQYF. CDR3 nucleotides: TGCGCCAGCAGCTTGGGCCTAGACCCGACCTACGAGCAGTACTTC.